The 3 T cell receptor beta chains presented below share a single source sample, sequenced in a study of identifying expanded T cells in peripheral blood. Clones were sequenced by immunoSEQ multiplex PCR, and TCRdb holds only the in-frame ones, with some missing. This sample has about 110,000 clones; more than 85% occur once, and the top ten carry roughly 17%. Sequenced: blood. Receptors originate from a person between 18 and 69 years old in good health.

Of note for this clone: Without the conserved terminal phenylalanine or tryptophan, this CDR3 likely stems from a read error. It is unclear where the CDR3 begins or ends on the DNA, so no DNA is shown, and the CDR3 is as TCRdb lists it. The chain links TRBV23-1 to TRBJ1-1. TRBV23-1 is recorded as an ORF, its role being uncertain. Both ends counted, the CDR3 spans 9 residues. The CDR3 reads CASSRTPPN.

This chain joins TRBV15 and TRBJ1-2, with D perhaps TRBD1 (5 bases). V was shortened by 0 bases and J by 1 base, with 12 bases between the two germline ends. Per germline, CDR1 LNHNV and CDR2 YYDKDF (reference sequence). This CDR3 spans 16 amino acids. CDR3 sequence (DNA): TGTGCCACCAGCAGAGAGGGGGTATCGGGTAACTATGGCTACACCTTC. The encoded protein is CATSREGVSGNYGYTF.

The chain recombines TRBV7-6 with TRBJ2-7; TRBD1 aligns across 7 bases. Germline V gene lookup returns CDR1 SGHVS and CDR2 FNYEAQ. Trimming at V came to 5 bases and at J to 2 bases, leaving 9 bases not matched to a gene. The CDR3 runs 15 residues. This CDR3 reads CASSPLTGLTYEQYF. The DNA for the CDR3 is TGTGCCAGCAGCCCCTTGACAGGGTTAACCTACGAGCAGTACTTC.